This T cell receptor (beta chain) was documented in a study of blood T cell repertoires in COVID-19. V lost 1 base to trimming and J lost 7 bases, with 11 bases between them. Germline V gene sequence: CDR1 GTSNPN, CDR2 SVGIG (reference sequence). The CDR3 spans 12 residues. The table came from immunoSEQ multiplex PCR; TCRdb's copy has only in-frame clones and leaves some out. The table shows 210,000 or so clones, with 75% to 85% occurring only once. Only a few counts were recorded for this clone. The sequencing sample was made of peripheral blood. This TCR was recovered from a woman aged 25 to 39 with COVID-19, enrolled during active disease. The chain combines TRBV30 with TRBJ2-7; maybe TRBD1 (6 bases). The DNA of the CDR3 is TGTGCCTGGAGTGAACAGGGCGAAGAGCAGTACTTC. It specifies CAWSEQGEEQYF.